The 15 T cell receptor beta chains presented below share a single source sample, sequenced in a study of cytomegalovirus exposure and HLA in healthy donors. It was with 60 Vbeta and 13 Jbeta primers that the PCR ran. TCRdb keeps only in-frame clones here, not all; method: immunoSEQ multiplex PCR. The sample shows 140,000 to 150,000 clones, around 73% of them seen only once. Sequencing was performed on PBMCs. The receptors originated from a female donor in good health and CMV-seronegative.

This clone has a handful of counts. The chain recombines TRBV6-5 with TRBJ2-7, with TRBD1 as a possible D gene (5 bases). The CDR3 sequence is 11 residues long. V was pared by 7 bases and J by 4 bases, with 8 bases between. From germline, CDR1 is MNHEY and CDR2 SVGAGI. The CDR3 nucleotides are TGTGCCAGCAACCAGGGATACGAGCAGTACTTC. This sequence encodes CASNQGYEQYF.

The V gene is TRBV7-2, the J gene TRBJ2-7; D remains ambiguous. V was shortened by 3 bases and J by 3 bases, with 9 bases between the two germline ends. CDR1 SGHTA and CDR2 FQGNSA come from the germline V gene. This CDR3 has 13 amino acids. The CDR3 region has the DNA TGTGCCAGCAGCTTCAGGCTTCTCTACGAGCAGTACTTC. It encodes CASSFRLLYEQYF.

V usage is TRBV27 and J usage is TRBJ2-7, with 11 bases that match TRBD1. This CDR3 is 14 amino acids long. The V gene's germline CDR1 is MNHEY and CDR2 SMNVEV (reference sequence). Trimming cost V 8 bases and J 3 bases; bases outside gene matches: 6. The CDR3 here is CASGRDRGDYEQYF. The CDR3 DNA reads as TGTGCCAGCGGCCGGGACAGGGGGGACTACGAGCAGTACTTC.

This chain uses TRBV15 with TRBJ1-4; D is perhaps TRBD1 (6 bases). V lost 7 bases, J lost 5 bases, and 20 bases lay in between. CDR1 and CDR2 (germline): LNHNV, YYDKDF (reference sequence). The CDR3 loop spans 16 amino acids. In DNA, the CDR3 is TGTGCCACCAACGACAGGTCTCGAACTGAAAATGAAAAACTGTTTTTT. Translation: CATNDRSRTENEKLFF. The variable domain in full, completed from reference TRBV15 and TRBJ1-4, reads DAMVIQNPRYQVTQFGKPVTLSCSQTLNHNVMYWYQQKSSQAPKLLFHYYDKDFNNEADTPDNFQSRRPNTSFCFLDIRSPGLGDTAMYLCATNDRSRTENEKLFFGSGTQLSVL.

The V gene is TRBV11-3, the J gene TRBJ2-1; 10 bases are a match to TRBD1. The CDR3 length is 16 residues. Germline V gene data show CDR1 as SGHNT and CDR2 as YENEEA. V shed 0 bases and J 2 bases; nucleotides not matched to a gene: 1. The chain's CDR3 is CASSLEGQGPYNEQFF. The CDR3 DNA reads as TGTGCCAGCAGCTTAGAGGGACAGGGGCCCTACAATGAGCAGTTCTTC.

The chain links TRBV10-1 to TRBJ2-1; possible D gene TRBD1, 6 bases. Trimming left V 0 bases short and J 7 bases short, with 13 bases between. The germline V gene encodes CDR1 WNHNN and CDR2 SYGVQD (reference sequence). This CDR3 spans 15 amino acids. The CDR3 region has the DNA TGCGCCAGCAGTGAGTCCGGACAGCCCCCAAATGAGCAGTTCTTC. Its protein is CASSESGQPPNEQFF.

The chain is built from TRBV5-1 and TRBJ2-1; perhaps TRBD1 as D (6 bases). V lost 4 bases and J 7 bases, leaving 18 bases between the germline ends. CDR1 is SGHRS, CDR2 YFSETQ, per germline. There are 15 residues in the CDR3. As DNA, the CDR3 is TGCGCCAGCAGCAACAGGGTCTTTAGGCCTAATGAGCAGTTCTTC. Protein: CASSNRVFRPNEQFF.

The J gene is TRBJ2-7, the V gene TRBV5-1, with unresolved D. V shed 0 bases and J shed 2 bases, with 9 bases lying between them. In germline, CDR1 is SGHRS, CDR2 YFSETQ. The CDR3 covers 14 residues. The CDR3 coding sequence is TGCGCCAGCAGCTTGGCCGGCAGGACCTACGAGCAGTACTTC. Protein sequence: CASSLAGRTYEQYF. Variable domain in full (rest from reference TRBV5-1 and TRBJ2-7): KAGVTQTPRYLIKTRGQQVTLSCSPISGHRSVSWYQQTPGQGLQFLFEYFSETQRNKGNFPGRFSGRQFSNSRSEMNVSTLELGDSALYLCASSLAGRTYEQYFGPGTRLTVT.

The chain is built from TRBV10-1 and TRBJ2-5, with D unresolved. Trimming cost V 4 bases and J 0 bases, with 6 bases left between them. The germline CDR1 and CDR2 sequences are WNHNN and SYGVQD (reference sequence). This CDR3 is 13 amino acids long. The CDR3 region is CASSGHHQETQYF. For the CDR3, the DNA is TGCGCCAGCAGTGGACATCACCAAGAGACCCAGTACTTC.

The rearrangement links TRBV28 to TRBJ2-1; 9 nucleotides match TRBD2. Trimming took 7 bases from V and 7 from J; bases not matched to a gene: 17. The CDR3 covers 17 residues. Germline V CDR1 and CDR2: MDHEN, SYDVKM. The CDR3 spells CASTPLGVGLAFNEQFF. The CDR3 DNA is TGTGCCAGCACCCCTCTGGGGGTCGGACTAGCGTTTAATGAGCAGTTCTTC.

The J gene is TRBJ1-5, the V gene TRBV6-1; 8 bases are a match to TRBD1. The CDR3 length is 15 residues. CDR1 and CDR2 from the germline V gene are MNHNS and SASEGT. Trimming took 3 bases from V and 3 from J; bases not matched to a gene: 4. The CDR3 loop is CASSDRTGNNQPQHF. As DNA, the CDR3 is TGTGCCAGCAGTGATAGGACAGGGAACAATCAGCCCCAGCATTTT.

This clone was detected only once. The gene calls are TRBV11-2 and TRBJ2-1; 7 nucleotides align to TRBD1. CDR3 length: 14 residues. The V gene end was trimmed by 4 bases and the J gene end by 7 bases; junction bases not matched to a gene: 7. Per germline, CDR1 SGHAT and CDR2 FQNNGV. CDR3 sequence reads: CASSSSDRINEQFF. As DNA, the CDR3 is TGTGCCAGCAGCTCTTCGGACAGGATTAATGAGCAGTTCTTC.

V and J are TRBV30 and TRBJ2-1, with TRBD2 matching over 8 bases. CDR3 length: 17 amino acids. The V gene end was trimmed by 0 bases and the J gene end by 7 bases; junction bases not matched to a gene: 14. Per germline, CDR1 GTSNPN and CDR2 SVGIG (reference sequence). The CDR3 here is CAWSVRPSGRARNEQFF. The DNA of the CDR3 is TGTGCCTGGAGTGTACGCCCTTCCGGGAGGGCCAGGAATGAGCAGTTCTTC.

This clone came up a few times. The J gene is TRBJ1-1, the V gene TRBV4-1, with D uncertain. This CDR3 has 14 residues. Trimming left V 7 bases short and J 5 bases short, with 17 bases between. Germline-derived CDR1 and CDR2 are MGHRA and YSYEKL. The CDR3: CASTNSGRWTEAFF. In DNA, the CDR3 is TGCGCCAGCACAAATTCTGGCCGATGGACTGAAGCTTTCTTT.

This clone has a handful of counts. The V gene is TRBV4-1, the J gene TRBJ2-7; the D is unclear. Germline V CDR1 and CDR2: MGHRA, YSYEKL. V gave up 1 base and J gave up 0 bases, with 4 bases separating them. The CDR3 spans 13 residues. CDR3 in amino acids: CASSQGHSYEQYF. CDR3 bases: TGCGCCAGCAGCCAAGGACACTCCTACGAGCAGTACTTC.